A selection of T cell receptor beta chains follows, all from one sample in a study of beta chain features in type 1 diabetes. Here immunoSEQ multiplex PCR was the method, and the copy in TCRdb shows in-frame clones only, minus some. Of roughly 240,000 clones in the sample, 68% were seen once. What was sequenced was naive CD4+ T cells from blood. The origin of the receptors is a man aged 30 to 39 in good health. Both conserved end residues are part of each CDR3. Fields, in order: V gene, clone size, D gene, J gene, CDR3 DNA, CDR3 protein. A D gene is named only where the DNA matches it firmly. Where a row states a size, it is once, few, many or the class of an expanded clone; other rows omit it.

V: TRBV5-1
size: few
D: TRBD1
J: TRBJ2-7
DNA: TGCGCCAGCAGCGGAGGACAGGGGTCCTACGAGCAGTACTTC
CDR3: CASSGGQGSYEQYF

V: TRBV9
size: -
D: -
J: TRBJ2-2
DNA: TGTGCCAGCAGCGTAGCTAGTCAGAACACCGGGGAGCTGTTTTTT
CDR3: CASSVASQNTGELFF

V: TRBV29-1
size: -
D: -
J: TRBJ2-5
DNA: TGCAGCGTTGTAGGGGCCCTCCAAGAGACCCAGTACTTC
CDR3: CSVVGALQETQYF

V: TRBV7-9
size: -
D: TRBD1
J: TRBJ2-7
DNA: TGTGCCAGCAGCCGGACAGGGGGCACCTACGAGCAGTACTTC
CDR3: CASSRTGGTYEQYF

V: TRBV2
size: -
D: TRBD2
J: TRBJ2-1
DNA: TGTGCCAGCAAGGAGCGGGAGACATACAATGAGCAGTTCTTC
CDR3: CASKERETYNEQFF

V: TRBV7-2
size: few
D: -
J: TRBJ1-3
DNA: TGTGCCAGCAGCTCCTCTAACGCCATATATTTT
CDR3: CASSSSNAIYF

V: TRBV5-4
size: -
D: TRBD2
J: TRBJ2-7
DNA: TGTGCCAGCAGCTTGGCGGGACTAGCGGCCGCCTACGAGCAGTACTTC
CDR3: CASSLAGLAAAYEQYF

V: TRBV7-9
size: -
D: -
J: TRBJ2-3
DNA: TGTGCCAGCAGCTTAGAGGGATTGGGGCGGTATTTT
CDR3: CASSLEGLGRYF

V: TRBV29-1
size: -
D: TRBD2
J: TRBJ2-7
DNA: TGCAGCGTTGAAAGCGGGACCTACGAGCAGTACTTC
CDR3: CSVESGTYEQYF

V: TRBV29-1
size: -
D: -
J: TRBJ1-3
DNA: TGCAGCGTTGAAGATCCCAGCCGCTCTGGAAACACCATATATTTT
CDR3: CSVEDPSRSGNTIYF

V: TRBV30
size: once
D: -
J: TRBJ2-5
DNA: TGTGCCTGGAGTGTAGGAGGGGGTTTGGAGACCCAGTACTTC
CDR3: CAWSVGGGLETQYF

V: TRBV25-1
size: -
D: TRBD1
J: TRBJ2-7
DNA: TGTGCCAGCAGTTCGGGACAGGGGGCGTACGAGCAGTACTTC
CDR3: CASSSGQGAYEQYF

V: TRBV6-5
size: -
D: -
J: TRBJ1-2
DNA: TGTGCCAGCAGTTACTCGGGTGGGAACTATGGCTACACCTTC
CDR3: CASSYSGGNYGYTF

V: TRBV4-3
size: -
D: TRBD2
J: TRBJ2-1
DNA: TGCGCCAGCAGCCAAGATCGGACTAGCGGGGGGCAGTTCTTC
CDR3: CASSQDRTSGGQFF

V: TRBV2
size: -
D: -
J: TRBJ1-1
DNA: TGTGCCAGCAGACAGGGAGGGAACACTGAAGCTTTCTTT
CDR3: CASRQGGNTEAFF

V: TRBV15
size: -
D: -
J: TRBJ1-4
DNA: TGTGCCACCAGCAGAGCCCCCGGTGGGGCAACTAATGAAAAACTGTTTTTT
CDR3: CATSRAPGGATNEKLFF

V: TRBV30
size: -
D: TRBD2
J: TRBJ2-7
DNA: TGTGCCTGGGGGGGACTAGCGGGAGCCGAGCAGTACTTC
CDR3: CAWGGLAGAEQYF

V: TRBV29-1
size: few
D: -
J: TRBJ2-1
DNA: TGCAGCGTTGATTTGACACTCAGCTCCTACAATGAGCAGTTCTTC
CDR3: CSVDLTLSSYNEQFF

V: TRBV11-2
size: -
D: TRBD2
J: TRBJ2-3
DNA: TGTGCCACTAGCGGGAGCGATCCAGATACGCAGTATTTT
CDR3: CATSGSDPDTQYF

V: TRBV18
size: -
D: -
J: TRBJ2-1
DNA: TGTGCCAGCTCACCACTCGACAATGAGCAGTTCTTC
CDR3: CASSPLDNEQFF

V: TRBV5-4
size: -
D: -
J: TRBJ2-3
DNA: TGTGCCAGCAGCTTGCCGGGAACAGTAGGCACAGATACGCAGTATTTT
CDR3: CASSLPGTVGTDTQYF

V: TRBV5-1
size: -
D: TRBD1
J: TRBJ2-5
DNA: TGCGCCAGCAGCGGAACTGGGACAGCAATCCAAGAGACCCAGTACTTC
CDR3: CASSGTGTAIQETQYF

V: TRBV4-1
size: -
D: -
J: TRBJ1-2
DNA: TGCGCCAGCAGCCAACATACACCTCAGGGAGGGGACGGCTACACCTTC
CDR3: CASSQHTPQGGDGYTF

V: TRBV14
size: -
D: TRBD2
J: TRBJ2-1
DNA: TGTGCCAGCAGGCAGACTAGCGGGGGGAATGAGCAGTTCTTC
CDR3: CASRQTSGGNEQFF

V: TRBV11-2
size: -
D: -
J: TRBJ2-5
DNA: TGTGCCAGCAGCTTAGAAGGACGAGAGACCCAGTACTTC
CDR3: CASSLEGRETQYF

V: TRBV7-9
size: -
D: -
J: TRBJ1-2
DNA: TGTGCCAGCAGCTTTACCTTACAGGGTCGGGACTATGGCTACACCTTC
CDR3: CASSFTLQGRDYGYTF

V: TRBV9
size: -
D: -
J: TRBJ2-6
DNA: TGTGCCAGCAGCCCACGACAGGCGACCACAATCTCTGGGGCCAACGTCCTGACTTTC
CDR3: CASSPRQATTISGANVLTF

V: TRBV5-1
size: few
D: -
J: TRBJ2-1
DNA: TGCGCCAGCAGCCGTGACAATGAGCAGTTCTTC
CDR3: CASSRDNEQFF

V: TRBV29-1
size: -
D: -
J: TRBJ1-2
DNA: TGCAGCGGGTGGGGACGGAACTATGGCTACACCTTC
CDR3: CSGWGRNYGYTF

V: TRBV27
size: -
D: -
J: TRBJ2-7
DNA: TGTGCCAGCAGCCTAGGATGGCACTACGAGCAGTACTTC
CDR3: CASSLGWHYEQYF

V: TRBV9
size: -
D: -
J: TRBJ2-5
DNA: -
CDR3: CASSTLGTQETQYF

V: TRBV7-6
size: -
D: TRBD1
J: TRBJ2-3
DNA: TGTGCCAGCAGCCCAGGACAGGGCAGTTCAGATACGCAGTATTTT
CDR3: CASSPGQGSSDTQYF

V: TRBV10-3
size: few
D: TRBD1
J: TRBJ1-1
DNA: TGTGCCATCAGGAAACAGGGGACTCTTGAAGCTTTCTTT
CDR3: CAIRKQGTLEAFF

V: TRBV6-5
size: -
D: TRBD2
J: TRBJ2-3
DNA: TGTGCCAGCATGCCAGCGAGGGGAGGGACGCAGTATTTT
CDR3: CASMPARGGTQYF

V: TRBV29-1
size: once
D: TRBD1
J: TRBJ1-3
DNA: TGCAGCGTCGGGACAGGAGCAATTGGAAACACCATATATTTT
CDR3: CSVGTGAIGNTIYF